The rows below give T cell receptor beta chains drawn from one sample of a study of regulatory T cells in long-lasting Graves disease. TCRdb ran MiXCR on the multiplex PCR reads and lists one entry per CDR3 protein. The sample has approximately 400,000 distinct CDR3 sequences; about an eighth are singletons. These data were also reused for a study on T cells in Graves' hyperthyroidism and ophthalmopathy.

This sample comprised peripheral blood mononuclear cells (PBMCs), obtained at new diagnosis, from a patient treated with antithyroid drugs. These receptor sequences come from a woman younger than 30 with Graves disease. Each CDR3 is given with its conserved first and last residue. The D gene is left open where the match is weak. For some rows the clone size is stated as once, few or many, or as a class when expanded; others skip it.

d_gene	j_gene	abundance	v_gene	CDR3nt	CDR3aa
NA	TRBJ2-6	NA	TRBV12-3/TRBV12-4	TGTGCCAGCAGTCCTGCTAGCTACTCTGGGGCCAACGTCCTGACTTTC	CASSPASYSGANVLTF
NA	TRBJ2-2	NA	TRBV3-1	TGTGCCAGCAGCCAAAATGTCCCTGGGAACACCGGGGAGCTGTTTTTT	CASSQNVPGNTGELFF
NA	TRBJ2-7	many	TRBV28	TGTGCCAGCATCGTAGTGTCTTGGGACTGCCCCTACGAGCAGTACTTC	CASIVVSWDCPYEQYF
NA	TRBJ1-1	many	TRBV30	TGTGCCTGGAGTGTACTCGCCGGGAACACTGAAGCTTTCTTT	CAWSVLAGNTEAFF
TRBD1	TRBJ1-2	NA	TRBV5-5	TGTGCCAGCAGCCCCAGAGGACAGGCGGTCTATGGCTACACCTTC	CASSPRGQAVYGYTF
NA	TRBJ1-2	many	TRBV11-2	TGTGCCAGCAGCCACCACAGGAGCTCTAACTATGGCTACACCTTC	CASSHHRSSNYGYTF
NA	TRBJ2-7	many	TRBV19	TGTGCCAGTAGTGCTTGGGCTCCAACTTACGAGCAGTACTTC	CASSAWAPTYEQYF
NA	TRBJ2-1	many	TRBV29-1	TGCAGCGTTGCTCGAGGGGGAGATAGCTCCTACAATGAGCAGTTCTTC	CSVARGGDSSYNEQFF
TRBD1	TRBJ2-1	many	TRBV11-1	TGTGCCAGCAGCTTAGCGCCCGGGACAGGGGGATATGAGCAGTTCTTC	CASSLAPGTGGYEQFF
TRBD2	TRBJ2-1	many	TRBV3-1	TGTGCCAGCAGCCAATGGACTAGCGCCAACAATGAGCAGTTCTTC	CASSQWTSANNEQFF
NA	TRBJ1-1	many	TRBV29-1	TGCAGCGTTGAAGATCTCGGCACTGAAGCTTTCTTT	CSVEDLGTEAFF
TRBD1	TRBJ1-5	many	TRBV28	TGTGCCAGCAGTCCTCGTGCGGGCCGGGGGGACAGGCCCCAGCATTTT	CASSPRAGRGDRPQHF
NA	TRBJ1-3	NA	TRBV19	TGTGCCAGTAGTTTCGGGGTTTACTCTGGAAACACCATATATTTT	CASSFGVYSGNTIYF
NA	TRBJ2-3	many	TRBV29-1	TGCAGCGTTGGAAGGGGGCGGGAGGTGCCGCAGTATTTT	CSVGRGREVPQYF
TRBD2	TRBJ2-1	many	TRBV28	TGTGCCAGTAGAACCCACAGCGGGGGGGCCGGTGAGCAGTTCTTC	CASRTHSGGAGEQFF
NA	TRBJ1-2	many	TRBV9	TGTGCCAGCGGTACGGGACATGCGAACTATGGCTACACCTTC	CASGTGHANYGYTF
NA	TRBJ1-1	many	TRBV6-1	TGTGCCAGCAGCTCGAGGACTGAAGCTTTCTTT	CASSSRTEAFF
NA	TRBJ1-2	many	TRBV20-1	TGCAGTGCAAGGTTGGGGTTGCCCCACTATGGCTACACCTTC	CSARLGLPHYGYTF
TRBD1	TRBJ1-2	many	TRBV7-2	TGTGCCAGCAGTTTCGGACAGGCGTACTATGGCTACACCTTC	CASSFGQAYYGYTF
TRBD1	TRBJ1-5	few	TRBV24-1	TGTGCCACCAGTGACCCCGGACAGGGGAATCAGCCCCAGCATTTT	CATSDPGQGNQPQHF
NA	TRBJ1-5	many	TRBV12-3/TRBV12-4	TGTGCCAGCAGGGTAACAGGGTTAAGTAATCAGCCCCAGCATTTT	CASRVTGLSNQPQHF
NA	TRBJ2-7	many	TRBV27	TGTGCCAGCAGTCCGTGGGGGACTCTCCCTAACGAGCAGTACTTC	CASSPWGTLPNEQYF